This T cell receptor (beta chain) was retrieved from a study of T cell repertoires in aging, cancer and after chemotherapy. Study-level background: The full dataset contained around 10 million TCR reads.

Peripheral blood genomic DNA, not sorted cells or RNA, was the template. This clonotype appeared a few times. Per germline, CDR1 SGHDT and CDR2 YYEEEE. Between the trimmed V and J ends, which lost 0 bases and 7 bases, there was a span of 10 bases. This CDR3 spans 13 amino acids. TRB rearrangements spanning V, D and J were amplified using mixed TRB-A/B primers. MiXCR, run by TCRdb on the multiplex PCR reads, gives a single entry per CDR3 protein. The repertoire holds a few thousand distinct CDR3 sequences, with 40% to 55% as singletons. The source material was blood. The chain combines TRBV5-6 with TRBJ1-2; D uncertain. The source is a human donor with a solid tumor. Here the CDR3 reads CASSLGWGAGYTF. In DNA, the CDR3 is TGTGCCAGCAGCTTGGGGTGGGGAGCTGGCTACACCTTC.